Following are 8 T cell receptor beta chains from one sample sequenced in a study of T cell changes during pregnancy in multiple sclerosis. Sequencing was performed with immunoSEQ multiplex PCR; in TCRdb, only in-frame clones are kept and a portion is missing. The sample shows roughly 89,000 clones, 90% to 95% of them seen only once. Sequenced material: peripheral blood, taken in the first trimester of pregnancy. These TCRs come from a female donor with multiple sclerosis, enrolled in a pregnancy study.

CDR3 residues: CASSLDRPQETQYF. As DNA, the CDR3 is TGCGCCAGCAGCCTTGACAGGCCCCAAGAGACCCAGTACTTC. The V and J genes are TRBV5-1 and TRBJ2-5, with D possibly being TRBD1 (6 bases). The CDR3 covers 14 residues. V lost 4 bases, J lost 1 base, and 11 bases lay in between. Looked up from germline, CDR1 is SGHRS and CDR2 is YFSETQ.

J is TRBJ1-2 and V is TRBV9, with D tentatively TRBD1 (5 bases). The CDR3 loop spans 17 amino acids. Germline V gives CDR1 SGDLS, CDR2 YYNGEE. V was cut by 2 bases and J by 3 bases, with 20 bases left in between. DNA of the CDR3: TGTGCCAGCAGCGTGCCCACGGGGCGGGATTTGGACTATGGCTACACCTTC. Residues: CASSVPTGRDLDYGYTF. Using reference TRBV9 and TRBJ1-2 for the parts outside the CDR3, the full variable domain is DSGVTQTPKHLITATGQRVTLRCSPRSGDLSVYWYQQSLDQGLQFLIQYYNGEERAKGNILERFSAQQFPDLHSELNLSSLELGDSALYFCASSVPTGRDLDYGYTFGSGTRLTVV.

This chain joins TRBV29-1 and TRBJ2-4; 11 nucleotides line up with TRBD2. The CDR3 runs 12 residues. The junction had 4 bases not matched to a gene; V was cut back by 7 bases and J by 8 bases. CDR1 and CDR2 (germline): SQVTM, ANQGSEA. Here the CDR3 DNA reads TGCAGCGCCGGGACTAGCGGACACATTCAGTACTTC. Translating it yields CSAGTSGHIQYF.

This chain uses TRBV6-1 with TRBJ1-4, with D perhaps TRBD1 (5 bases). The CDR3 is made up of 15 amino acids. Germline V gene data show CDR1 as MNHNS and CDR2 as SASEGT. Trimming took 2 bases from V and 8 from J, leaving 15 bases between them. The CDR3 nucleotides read TGTGCCAGCAGTGAATACGGGGGAGTTGGCGAAAAACTGTTTTTT. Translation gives CASSEYGGVGEKLFF.

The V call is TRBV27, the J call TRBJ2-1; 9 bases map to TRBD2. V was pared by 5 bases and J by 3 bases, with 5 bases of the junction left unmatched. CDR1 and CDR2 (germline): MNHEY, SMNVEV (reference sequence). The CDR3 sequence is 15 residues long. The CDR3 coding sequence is TGTGCCAGCAGTGCCCGACTAGCGGACTACAATGAGCAGTTCTTC. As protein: CASSARLADYNEQFF.

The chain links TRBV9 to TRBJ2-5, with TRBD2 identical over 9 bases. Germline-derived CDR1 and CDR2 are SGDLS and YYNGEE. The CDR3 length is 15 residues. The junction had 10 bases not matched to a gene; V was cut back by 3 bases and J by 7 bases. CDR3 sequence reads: CASSELAGFIGTQYF. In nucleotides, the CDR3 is TGTGCCAGCAGCGAGCTAGCGGGGTTTATAGGGACCCAGTACTTC.

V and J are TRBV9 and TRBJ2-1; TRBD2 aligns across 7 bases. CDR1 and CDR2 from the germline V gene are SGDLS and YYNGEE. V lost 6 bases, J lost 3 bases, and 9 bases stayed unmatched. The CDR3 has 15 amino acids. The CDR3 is CASNPNGGSYNEQFF. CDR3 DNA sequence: TGTGCCAGCAACCCCAACGGGGGGAGCTACAATGAGCAGTTCTTC. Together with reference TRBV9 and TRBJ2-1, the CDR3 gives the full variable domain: DSGVTQTPKHLITATGQRVTLRCSPRSGDLSVYWYQQSLDQGLQFLIQYYNGEERAKGNILERFSAQQFPDLHSELNLSSLELGDSALYFCASNPNGGSYNEQFFGPGTRLTVL.

The CDR3 DNA sequence: TGTGCCAGTAGTATATCACCGGGACAGGGACTCGGCTACACCTTC. Its protein product is CASSISPGQGLGYTF. The gene calls are TRBV19 and TRBJ1-2, with 9 bases matching TRBD1. Germline CDR1 is LNHDA and CDR2 is SQIVND (reference sequence). Germline trimming cut 2 bases from V and 8 bases from J; bases unmatched to any gene: 9. The CDR3 totals 15 residues.